Sequencing of this T cell receptor beta chain was carried out in a study of CD8 T cells in ankylosing spondylitis. This clonotype came up many times. TCRdb reprocessed the 5' RACE reads with MiXCR, giving one entry per CDR3 protein. In the table there are a few hundred thousand distinct CDR3 sequences, roughly 12% of which are singletons. Sequences were obtained from blood, either unsorted or a sorted T cell fraction (not recorded which). This clonotype was sampled from a female donor with ankylosing spondylitis or in good health (not recorded which).

The CDR3 nucleotides read TGTGCCAGCAGTTTCAGAGACTCCACTCATGAGCAGTTCTTC. Translation gives CASSFRDSTHEQFF. The chain uses TRBV27 and TRBJ2-1, with D unresolved. The CDR3 sequence is 14 residues long. Trimming removed 3 bases from V and 8 bases from J, with 14 bases in between. Germline CDR1 and CDR2: MNHEY and SMNVEV (reference sequence).